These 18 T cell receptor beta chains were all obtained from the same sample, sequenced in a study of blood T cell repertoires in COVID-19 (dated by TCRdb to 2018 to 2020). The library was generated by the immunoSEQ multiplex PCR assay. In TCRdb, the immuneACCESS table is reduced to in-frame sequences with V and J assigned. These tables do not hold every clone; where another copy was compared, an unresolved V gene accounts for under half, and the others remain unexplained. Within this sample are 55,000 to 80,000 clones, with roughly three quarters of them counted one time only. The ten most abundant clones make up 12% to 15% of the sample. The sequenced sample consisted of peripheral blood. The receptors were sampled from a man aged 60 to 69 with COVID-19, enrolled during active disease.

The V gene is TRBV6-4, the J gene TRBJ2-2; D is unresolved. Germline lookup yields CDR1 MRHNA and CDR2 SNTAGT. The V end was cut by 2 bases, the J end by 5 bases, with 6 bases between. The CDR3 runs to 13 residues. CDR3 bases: TGTGCCAGCAGTGACGGGCCTACCGGGGAGCTGTTTTTT. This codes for CASSDGPTGELFF.

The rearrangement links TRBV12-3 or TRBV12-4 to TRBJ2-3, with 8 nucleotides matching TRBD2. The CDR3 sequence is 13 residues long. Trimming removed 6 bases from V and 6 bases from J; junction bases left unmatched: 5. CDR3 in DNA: TGTGCCAGCAGCCCTCGGGGGGGGGATACGCAGTATTTT. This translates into CASSPRGGDTQYF.

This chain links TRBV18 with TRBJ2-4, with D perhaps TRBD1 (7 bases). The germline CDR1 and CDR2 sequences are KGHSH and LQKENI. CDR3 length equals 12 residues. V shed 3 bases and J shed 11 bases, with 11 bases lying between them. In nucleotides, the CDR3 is TGTGCCAGCTCACCGACAGGGAGGTTTCAGTACTTC. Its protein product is CASSPTGRFQYF.

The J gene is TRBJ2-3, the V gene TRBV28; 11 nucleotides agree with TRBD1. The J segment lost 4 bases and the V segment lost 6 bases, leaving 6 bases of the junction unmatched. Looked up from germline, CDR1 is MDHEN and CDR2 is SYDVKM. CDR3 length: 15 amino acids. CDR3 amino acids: CASSRTGGVPDTQYF. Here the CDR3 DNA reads TGTGCCAGCAGCCGGACAGGGGGCGTACCAGATACGCAGTATTTT. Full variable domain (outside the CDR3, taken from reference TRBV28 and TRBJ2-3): DVKVTQSSRYLVKRTGEKVFLECVQDMDHENMFWYRQDPGLGLRLIYFSYDVKMKEKGDIPEGYSVSREKKERFSLILESASTNQTSMYLCASSRTGGVPDTQYFGPGTRLTVL.

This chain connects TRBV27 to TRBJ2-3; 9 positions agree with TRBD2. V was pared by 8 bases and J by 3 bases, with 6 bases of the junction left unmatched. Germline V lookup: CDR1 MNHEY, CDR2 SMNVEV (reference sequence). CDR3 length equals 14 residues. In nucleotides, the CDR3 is TGTGCCAGCGGGCGGGGGGGCCTTACAGATACGCAGTATTTT. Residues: CASGRGGLTDTQYF.

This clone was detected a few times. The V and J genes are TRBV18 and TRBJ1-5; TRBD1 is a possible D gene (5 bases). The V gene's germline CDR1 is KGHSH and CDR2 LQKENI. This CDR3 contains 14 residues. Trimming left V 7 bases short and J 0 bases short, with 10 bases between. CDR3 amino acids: CASFSGHSNQPQHF. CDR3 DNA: TGTGCCAGCTTTTCAGGGCATAGCAATCAGCCCCAGCATTTT.

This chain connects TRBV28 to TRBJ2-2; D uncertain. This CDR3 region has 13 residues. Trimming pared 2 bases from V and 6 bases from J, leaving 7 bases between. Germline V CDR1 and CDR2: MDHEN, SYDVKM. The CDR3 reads CASSLTVPGELFF. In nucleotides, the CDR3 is TGTGCCAGCAGTTTAACGGTTCCCGGGGAGCTGTTTTTT.

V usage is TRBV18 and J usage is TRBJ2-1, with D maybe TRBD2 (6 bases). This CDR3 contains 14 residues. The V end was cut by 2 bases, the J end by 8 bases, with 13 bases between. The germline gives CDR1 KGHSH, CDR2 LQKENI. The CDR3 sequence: CASSPVTSPDEQFF. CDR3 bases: TGTGCCAGCTCACCAGTGACTAGTCCCGATGAGCAGTTCTTC.

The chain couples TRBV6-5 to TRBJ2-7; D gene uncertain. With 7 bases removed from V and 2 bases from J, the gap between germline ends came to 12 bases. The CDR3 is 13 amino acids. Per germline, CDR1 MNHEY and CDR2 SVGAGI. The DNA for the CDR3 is TGTGCCAGCATTGGCACAGCCACCTACGAGCAGTACTTC. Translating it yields CASIGTATYEQYF.

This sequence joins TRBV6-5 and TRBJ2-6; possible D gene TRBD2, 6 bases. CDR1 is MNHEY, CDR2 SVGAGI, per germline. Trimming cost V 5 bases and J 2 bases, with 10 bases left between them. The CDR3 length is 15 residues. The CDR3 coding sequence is TGTGCCAGCAGTCCCTGGGGGGCTGGGGCCAACGTCCTGACTTTC. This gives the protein CASSPWGAGANVLTF.

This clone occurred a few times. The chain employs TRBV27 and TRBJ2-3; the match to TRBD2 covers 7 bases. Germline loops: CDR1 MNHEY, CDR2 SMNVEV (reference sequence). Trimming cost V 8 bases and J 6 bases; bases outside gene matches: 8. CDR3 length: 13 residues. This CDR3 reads CASAHSGGDTQYF. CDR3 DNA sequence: TGTGCCAGCGCTCACTCCGGGGGGGATACGCAGTATTTT.

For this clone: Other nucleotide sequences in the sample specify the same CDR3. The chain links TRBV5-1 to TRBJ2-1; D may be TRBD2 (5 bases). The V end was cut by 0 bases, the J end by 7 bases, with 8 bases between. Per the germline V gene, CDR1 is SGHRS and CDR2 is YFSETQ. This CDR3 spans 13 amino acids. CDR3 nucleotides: TGCGCCAGCAGCTTGGGGGGAGATAATGAGCAGTTCTTC. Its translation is CASSLGGDNEQFF.

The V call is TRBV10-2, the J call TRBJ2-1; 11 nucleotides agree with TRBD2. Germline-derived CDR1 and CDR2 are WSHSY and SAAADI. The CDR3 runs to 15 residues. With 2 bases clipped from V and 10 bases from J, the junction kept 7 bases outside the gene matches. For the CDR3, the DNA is TGCGCCAGCAGTGAGGCTAGCGGGGGGTTGAAGGAGCAGTTCTTC. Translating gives CASSEASGGLKEQFF.

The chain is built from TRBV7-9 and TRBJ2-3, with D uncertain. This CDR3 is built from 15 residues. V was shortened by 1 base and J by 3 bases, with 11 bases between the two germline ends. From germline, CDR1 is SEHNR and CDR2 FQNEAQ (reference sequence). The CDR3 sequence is CASSLETGRTDTQYF. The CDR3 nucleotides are TGTGCCAGCAGCTTAGAGACGGGTAGAACAGATACGCAGTATTTT.

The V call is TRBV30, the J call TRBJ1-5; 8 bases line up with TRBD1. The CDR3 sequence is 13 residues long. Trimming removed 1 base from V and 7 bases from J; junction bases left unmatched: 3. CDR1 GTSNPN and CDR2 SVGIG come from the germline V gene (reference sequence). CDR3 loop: CAWSEGQGQPQHF. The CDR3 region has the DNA TGTGCCTGGAGTGAAGGACAGGGACAGCCCCAGCATTTT.

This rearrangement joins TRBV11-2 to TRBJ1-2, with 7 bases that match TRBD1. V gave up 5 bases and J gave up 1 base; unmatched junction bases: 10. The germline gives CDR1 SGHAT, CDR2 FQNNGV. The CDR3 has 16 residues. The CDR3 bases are TGTGCCAGCAGCGCAGGGACAGTTACTTTTAACTATGGCTACACCTTC. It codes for CASSAGTVTFNYGYTF.

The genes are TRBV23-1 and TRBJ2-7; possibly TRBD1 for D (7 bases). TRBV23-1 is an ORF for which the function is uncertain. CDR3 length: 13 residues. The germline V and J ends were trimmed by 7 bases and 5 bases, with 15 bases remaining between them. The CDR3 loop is CASTQQGRNEQYF. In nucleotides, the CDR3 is TGCGCCAGCACGCAACAGGGGAGGAACGAGCAGTACTTC.

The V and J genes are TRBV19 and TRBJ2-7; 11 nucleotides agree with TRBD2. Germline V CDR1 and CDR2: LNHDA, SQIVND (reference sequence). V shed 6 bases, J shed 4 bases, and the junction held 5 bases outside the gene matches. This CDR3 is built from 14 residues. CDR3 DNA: TGTGCCAGTAGACAGGGACTAGCGGCGTACGAGCAGTACTTC. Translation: CASRQGLAAYEQYF. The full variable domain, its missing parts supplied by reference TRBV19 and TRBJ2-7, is DGGITQSPKYLFRKEGQNVTLSCEQNLNHDAMYWYRQDPGQGLRLIYYSQIVNDFQKGDIAEGYSVSREKKESFPLTVTSAQKNPTAFYLCASRQGLAAYEQYFGPGTRLTVT.